This T cell receptor (beta chain) is from a study of shared clonotypes between healthy human individuals. Looking at the study overall: Three plates each covered CD4 naive and memory; CD8 naive two, CD8 memory one.

V lost 0 bases and J lost 5, with 14 bases in between. Germline assignment: CDR1 SGHDT and CDR2 YYEEEE. CDR3 length: 15 residues. This clone was detected a few times. Assay execution took place at the deep level. Only in-frame clones appear in the TCRdb table, and some are missing; sequencing was by immunoSEQ multiplex PCR. Of 2 million or so clones in the sample, 95% were seen once. The sequence was collected from a young man in good health. The chain uses TRBV5-6 and TRBJ1-2, with D perhaps matching TRBD1 (5 bases). Sequences were obtained from naive CD4+ T cells sorted from blood. The subset: CD45RA+ positively selected. CDR3 DNA: TGTGCCAGCAGCTTGGGAGGACAAGTCTTGTATGGCTACACCTTC. Protein product: CASSLGGQVLYGYTF.